This T cell receptor beta chain stems from a study of blood T cell repertoires in COVID-19. Study in general: The United States, Italy and Spain supplied acute and convalescent COVID-19 samples.

TCRdb's table, derived via immunoSEQ multiplex PCR, lists solely in-frame clones and lacks some. The sample gives about 85,000 clones, roughly 90% of which show up once; around 2.5% is in the top ten. Germline V lookup: CDR1 MDHEN, CDR2 SYDVKM. The ends lost 2 bases at V and 0 bases at J; junction bases unmatched: 9. This CDR3 is built from 19 residues. The sequence came from a human donor with active COVID-19. The donor label of this sample is uncertain. The J gene is TRBJ2-6, the V gene TRBV28, with 8 bases fitting TRBD1. Sequencing used peripheral blood. CDR3 coding DNA: TGTGCCAGCAGTTTAGATCGGACAGGGCCTAGCTCTGGGGCCAACGTCCTGACTTTC. Translating it yields CASSLDRTGPSSGANVLTF. The whole variable domain, remainder taken from reference TRBV28 and TRBJ2-6, is DVKVTQSSRYLVKRTGEKVFLECVQDMDHENMFWYRQDPGLGLRLIYFSYDVKMKEKGDIPEGYSVSREKKERFSLILESASTNQTSMYLCASSLDRTGPSSGANVLTFGAGSRLTVL.